This is a list of T cell receptor beta chains from one sample in a study of T cells in Graves' hyperthyroidism and ophthalmopathy. TCRdb independently ran MiXCR on the multiplex PCR reads; one entry per CDR3 protein. The sample consists of under 65,000 distinct CDR3 sequences, 53% of them appearing once. The material sequenced was blood. These receptors came from a woman aged 55-75 years with Graves' ophthalmopathy. The CDR3 runs from the conserved cysteine through the conserved F or W. A D gene is named only where the DNA matches it firmly. Clone size is given for some rows only: seen once, a few or many times, or a class if the clone is expanded.

d_gene: TRBD2; v_gene: TRBV11-1; abundance: many; j_gene: TRBJ2-1; CDR3aa: CASSLGLVRHEQLF; CDR3nt: TGTGCCAGCAGCTTGGGACTAGTGCGGCATGAGCAGCTCTTC
d_gene: .; v_gene: TRBV5-5; abundance: many; j_gene: TRBJ2-7; CDR3aa: CASSITGKAYEQYF; CDR3nt: TGTGCCAGCAGCATCACAGGGAAGGCCTACGAGCAGTACTTC
d_gene: .; v_gene: TRBV2; abundance: medium-sized; j_gene: TRBJ1-2; CDR3aa: CASSTKLYGYTF; CDR3nt: TGTGCCAGCAGTACGAAACTCTATGGCTACACCTTC
d_gene: TRBD1; v_gene: TRBV7-2; abundance: few; j_gene: TRBJ1-6; CDR3aa: CASSEDRRASPLHF; CDR3nt: TGTGCCAGCAGCGAGGACAGGCGGGCATCACCCCTCCACTTT
d_gene: .; v_gene: TRBV5-1; abundance: .; j_gene: TRBJ2-3; CDR3aa: CASSLGMGTDTQYF; CDR3nt: TGCGCCAGCAGCTTGGGTATGGGTACAGATACGCAGTATTTT
d_gene: .; v_gene: TRBV13; abundance: many; j_gene: TRBJ2-3; CDR3aa: CASSLSGGGYTDTQYF; CDR3nt: TGTGCCAGCAGCTTATCGGGCGGAGGATACACAGATACGCAGTATTTT
d_gene: .; v_gene: TRBV12-3/TRBV12-4; abundance: .; j_gene: TRBJ2-5; CDR3aa: CAGSLSRVTGEAQHF; CDR3nt: TGTGCCGGCAGTTTAAGCAGGGTGACGGGAGAGGCCCAGCACTTC
d_gene: .; v_gene: TRBV2; abundance: many; j_gene: TRBJ2-5; CDR3aa: CASSLPGARGTQYF; CDR3nt: TGTGCCAGCAGCCTCCCCGGGGCTCGTGGGACCCAGTACTTC
d_gene: .; v_gene: TRBV10-3; abundance: .; j_gene: TRBJ2-7; CDR3aa: CAISTVSLTTYEQYF; CDR3nt: TGTGCCATCAGTACCGTCTCCCTGACCACCTACGAGCAGTACTTC
d_gene: TRBD1; v_gene: TRBV20-1; abundance: once; j_gene: TRBJ1-2; CDR3aa: CSAVDREGYTF; CDR3nt: TGCAGTGCCGTGGACAGGGAGGGCTACACCTTC
d_gene: .; v_gene: TRBV6-6; abundance: .; j_gene: TRBJ1-2; CDR3aa: CASSAQGGFGYTF; CDR3nt: TGTGCCAGCAGTGCACAGGGTGGCTTTGGCTACACCTTC
d_gene: .; v_gene: TRBV10-3; abundance: few; j_gene: TRBJ1-1; CDR3aa: CAISESGEQNTEAFF; CDR3nt: TGTGCCATCAGTGAGTCAGGGGAACAGAACACTGAAGCTTTCTTT
d_gene: .; v_gene: TRBV20-1; abundance: .; j_gene: TRBJ2-5; CDR3aa: CSARVVIGGGAQETQYF; CDR3nt: TGCAGTGCTAGAGTAGTAATCGGAGGCGGGGCCCAAGAGACCCAGTACTTC
d_gene: .; v_gene: TRBV20-1; abundance: .; j_gene: TRBJ1-3; CDR3aa: CSARASGNSGNTIYF; CDR3nt: TGCAGTGCTAGGGCTAGCGGGAACTCTGGAAACACCATATATTTT
d_gene: TRBD1; v_gene: TRBV7-6; abundance: .; j_gene: TRBJ1-4; CDR3aa: CASSGQGRMGTNEKLFF; CDR3nt: TGTGCCAGCAGCGGACAGGGGCGTATGGGGACTAATGAAAAACTGTTTTTT
d_gene: .; v_gene: TRBV5-1; abundance: .; j_gene: TRBJ1-2; CDR3aa: CASRMGVGYTF; CDR3nt: TGCGCCAGCAGAATGGGGGTTGGCTACACCTTC
d_gene: TRBD2; v_gene: TRBV15; abundance: .; j_gene: TRBJ2-1; CDR3aa: CATSSPGLAANEQFF; CDR3nt: TGTGCCACCAGCAGTCCGGGACTAGCGGCCAATGAGCAGTTCTTC
d_gene: TRBD1; v_gene: TRBV6-4; abundance: many; j_gene: TRBJ2-1; CDR3aa: CASSSSRTGSNEQFF; CDR3nt: TGTGCCAGCAGCTCCTCCCGGACAGGGAGCAATGAGCAGTTCTTC
d_gene: TRBD1; v_gene: TRBV6-5; abundance: many; j_gene: TRBJ2-7; CDR3aa: CASSHTGTGGTYEQYF; CDR3nt: TGTGCCAGCAGTCACACCGGGACAGGGGGTACCTACGAGCAGTACTTC
d_gene: .; v_gene: TRBV20-1; abundance: .; j_gene: TRBJ2-2; CDR3aa: CSASRELFF; CDR3nt: TGCAGTGCTAGCCGGGAGCTGTTTTTT
d_gene: .; v_gene: TRBV4-2; abundance: many; j_gene: TRBJ2-5; CDR3aa: CASSHQGQGDTSQETQYF; CDR3nt: TGTGCCAGCAGCCATCAAGGCCAAGGGGACACCTCCCAAGAGACCCAGTACTTC
d_gene: .; v_gene: TRBV11-2; abundance: many; j_gene: TRBJ1-2; CDR3aa: CASSFGGGYTF; CDR3nt: TGTGCCAGCAGCTTCGGCGGGGGCTACACCTTC
d_gene: .; v_gene: TRBV20-1; abundance: .; j_gene: TRBJ1-2; CDR3aa: CSSKGDYGYTF; CDR3nt: TGCAGTTCCAAAGGGGACTATGGCTACACCTTC
d_gene: .; v_gene: TRBV7-9; abundance: .; j_gene: TRBJ2-1; CDR3aa: CASITALAYNEQFF; CDR3nt: TGTGCCAGCATCACAGCCCTCGCCTACAATGAGCAGTTCTTC
d_gene: TRBD1; v_gene: TRBV6-2/TRBV6-3; abundance: .; j_gene: TRBJ2-2; CDR3aa: CASSSRQGTGIGELFF; CDR3nt: TGTGCCAGCAGTTCACGACAGGGGACAGGGATCGGGGAGCTGTTTTTT
d_gene: .; v_gene: TRBV11-2; abundance: many; j_gene: TRBJ2-1; CDR3aa: CASRANEQFF; CDR3nt: TGTGCCAGCAGGGCTAATGAGCAGTTCTTC
d_gene: .; v_gene: TRBV20-1; abundance: many; j_gene: TRBJ2-2; CDR3aa: CSARVATNTGELFF; CDR3nt: TGCAGTGCTAGAGTGGCAACGAACACCGGGGAGCTGTTTTTT
d_gene: TRBD1; v_gene: TRBV20-1; abundance: .; j_gene: TRBJ2-5; CDR3aa: CSANRQGQETQYF; CDR3nt: TGCAGTGCTAACCGACAGGGCCAAGAGACCCAGTACTTC
d_gene: .; v_gene: TRBV4-2; abundance: many; j_gene: TRBJ2-3; CDR3aa: CASSQDRPRGTDTQYF; CDR3nt: TGTGCCAGCAGCCAAGATCGCCCCCGAGGGACAGATACGCAGTATTTT
d_gene: .; v_gene: TRBV30; abundance: .; j_gene: TRBJ2-5; CDR3aa: CAWSAGRAVDTQYF; CDR3nt: TGTGCCTGGAGTGCGGGACGAGCGGTAGATACGCAGTACTTC
d_gene: .; v_gene: TRBV6-1; abundance: many; j_gene: TRBJ2-1; CDR3aa: CASISRRGYYNEQFF; CDR3nt: TGTGCCAGCATTAGCAGGAGGGGGTACTACAATGAGCAGTTCTTC
d_gene: TRBD2; v_gene: TRBV15; abundance: .; j_gene: TRBJ2-1; CDR3aa: CATSREVVAGTYNEQFF; CDR3nt: TGTGCCACCAGCAGAGAAGTAGTAGCGGGGACCTACAATGAGCAGTTCTTC
d_gene: .; v_gene: TRBV10-3; abundance: once; j_gene: TRBJ2-7; CDR3aa: CAISEPRDEQYF; CDR3nt: TGTGCCATCAGTGAGCCTAGGGACGAGCAGTACTTC
d_gene: .; v_gene: TRBV2; abundance: many; j_gene: TRBJ2-7; CDR3aa: CASSDRTLSYEQYF; CDR3nt: TGTGCCAGCAGTGATAGGACCCTCTCCTACGAGCAGTACTTC
d_gene: .; v_gene: TRBV5-1; abundance: many; j_gene: TRBJ1-1; CDR3aa: CASSFGQGMNTEAFF; CDR3nt: TGCGCCAGCAGCTTCGGGCAGGGAATGAACACTGAAGCTTTCTTT
d_gene: TRBD1; v_gene: TRBV6-1; abundance: .; j_gene: TRBJ1-1; CDR3aa: CASSERQGGFGAVF; CDR3nt: TGTGCCAGCAGTGAAAGACAGGGGGGCTTTGGAGCTGTCTTT
d_gene: .; v_gene: TRBV7-9; abundance: .; j_gene: TRBJ2-1; CDR3aa: CAISFGGTYNVQFF; CDR3nt: TGTGCCATCAGCTTTGGCGGGACCTACAATGTGCAGTTCTTC
d_gene: TRBD2; v_gene: TRBV13; abundance: many; j_gene: TRBJ2-3; CDR3aa: CASSSGTSGTDTQYF; CDR3nt: TGTGCCAGCAGCTCCGGGACTAGCGGCACAGATACGCAGTATTTT
d_gene: TRBD1; v_gene: TRBV28; abundance: .; j_gene: TRBJ2-5; CDR3aa: CASSASGQGTQYF; CDR3nt: TGTGCCAGCAGTGCATCGGGACAGGGGACCCAGTACTTC
d_gene: TRBD1; v_gene: TRBV19; abundance: .; j_gene: TRBJ1-6; CDR3aa: CASSTLRDRNSPLRF; CDR3nt: TGTGCCAGTAGTACCCTCCGGGACAGAAATTCACCCCTCCGCTTT
d_gene: .; v_gene: TRBV4-3; abundance: .; j_gene: TRBJ2-4; CDR3aa: CASSQMGQGVAKNIQYF; CDR3nt: TGCGCCAGCAGCCAGATGGGGCAGGGTGTTGCCAAAAACATTCAGTACTTC
d_gene: .; v_gene: TRBV2; abundance: .; j_gene: TRBJ2-7; CDR3aa: CASGEGAYEQYF; CDR3nt: TGTGCCAGCGGTGAAGGCGCCTACGAGCAGTACTTC